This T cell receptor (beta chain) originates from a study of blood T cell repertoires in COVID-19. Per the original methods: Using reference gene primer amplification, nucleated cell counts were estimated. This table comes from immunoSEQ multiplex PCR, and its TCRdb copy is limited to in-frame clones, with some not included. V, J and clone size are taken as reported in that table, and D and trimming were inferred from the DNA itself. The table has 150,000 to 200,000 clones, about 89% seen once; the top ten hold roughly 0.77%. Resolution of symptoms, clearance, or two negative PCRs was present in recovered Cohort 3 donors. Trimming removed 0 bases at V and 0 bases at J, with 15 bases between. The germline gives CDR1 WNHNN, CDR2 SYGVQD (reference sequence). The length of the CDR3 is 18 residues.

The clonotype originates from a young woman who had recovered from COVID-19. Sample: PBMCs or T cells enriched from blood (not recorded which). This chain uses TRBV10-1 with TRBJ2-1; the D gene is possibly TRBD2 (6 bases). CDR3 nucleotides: TGCGCCAGCAGTGAGTCGCGGGGCCCCGAGAGCTCCTACAATGAGCAGTTCTTC. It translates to CASSESRGPESSYNEQFF.